This paragraph covers one T cell receptor (beta chain) sequence. Data came from immunoSEQ multiplex PCR; TCRdb stores just in-frame clones and leaves some out. Of about 120,000 clones listed, 55% to 70% are singletons. Trimming cost V 4 bases and J 4 bases; bases outside gene matches: 6. The CDR3 is made up of 14 amino acids. Germline V gene lookup returns CDR1 SGHDT and CDR2 YYEEEE. The sample comes from a study of shared clonotypes between healthy human individuals. The sequence derives from a woman in her twenties or thirties in good health. Material for sequencing was memory CD8+ T cells sorted from blood. Subset defined: CD45RO+ cells pooled with CCR7-negative TemRA cells. The chain links TRBV5-6 to TRBJ1-2, with 8 bases matching TRBD1. CDR3 region: CASSALDRGYGYTF. The CDR3 DNA follows: TGTGCCAGCAGCGCCCTTGACAGGGGCTATGGCTACACCTTC.